This entry concerns a single T cell receptor (beta chain). Its antigen remains unidentified. A read error is possible here, since a much larger clone lies one base away. The investigators amplified TCR beta CDR3 regions from RNA transcripts. HTBI primers were the set used in a first-round RT-PCR of the TCR CDR3. TCRdb ran MiXCR on the multiplex PCR reads and lists one entry per CDR3 protein. The top ten hold less than 20% of the sample, which has about 480,000 distinct CDR3 sequences, under 15% seen once. This specimen belongs to a study of T cells in Graves' hyperthyroidism and ophthalmopathy. The study's findings and limits: Blood shared most expanded thyroid clonotypes above 0.001. The authors' 13 V-J model separated ophthalmopathy from stable hyperthyroidism.

This CDR3 region has 15 residues. Germline V gene data show CDR1 as DFQATT and CDR2 as SNEGSKA (reference sequence). Sequencing was done on a sample of blood. The chain joins TRBV20-1 to TRBJ2-5; 8 bases match TRBD2. This sequence was found in a woman in her late teens or twenties with Graves' hyperthyroidism. The DNA of the CDR3 is TGCAGTGCTAGGGGTGCGACTAGCGACCAAGAGGCCCAGTACTTC. This gives the protein CSARGATSDQEAQYF.